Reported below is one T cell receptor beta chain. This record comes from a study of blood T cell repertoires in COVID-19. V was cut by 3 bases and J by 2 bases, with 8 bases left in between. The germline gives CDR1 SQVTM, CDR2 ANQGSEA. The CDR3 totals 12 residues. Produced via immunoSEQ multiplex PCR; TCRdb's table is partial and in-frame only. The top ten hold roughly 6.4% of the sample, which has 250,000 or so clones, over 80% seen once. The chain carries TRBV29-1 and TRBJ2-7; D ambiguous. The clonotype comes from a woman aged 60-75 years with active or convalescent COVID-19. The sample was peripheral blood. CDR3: CSVDGGAYEQYF. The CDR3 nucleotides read TGCAGCGTTGATGGCGGAGCCTACGAGCAGTACTTC.